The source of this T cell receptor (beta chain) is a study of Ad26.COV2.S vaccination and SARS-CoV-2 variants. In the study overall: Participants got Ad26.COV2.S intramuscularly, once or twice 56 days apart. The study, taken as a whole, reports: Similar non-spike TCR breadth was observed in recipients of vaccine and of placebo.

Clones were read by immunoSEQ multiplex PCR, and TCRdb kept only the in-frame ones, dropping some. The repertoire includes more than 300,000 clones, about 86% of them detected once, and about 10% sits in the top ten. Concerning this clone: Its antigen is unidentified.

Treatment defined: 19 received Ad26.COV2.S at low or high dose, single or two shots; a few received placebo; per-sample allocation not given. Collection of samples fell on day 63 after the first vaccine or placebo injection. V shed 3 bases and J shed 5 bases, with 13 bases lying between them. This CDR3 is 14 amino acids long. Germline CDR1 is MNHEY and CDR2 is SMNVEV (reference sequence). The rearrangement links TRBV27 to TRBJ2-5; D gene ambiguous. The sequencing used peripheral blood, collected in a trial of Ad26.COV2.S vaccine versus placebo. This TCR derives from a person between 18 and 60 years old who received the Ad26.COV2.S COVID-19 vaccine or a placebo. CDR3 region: CASSFMGSPETQYF. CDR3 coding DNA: TGTGCCAGCAGTTTCATGGGCAGCCCGGAGACCCAGTACTTC.